This TCR beta chain originates from a study of blood T cell repertoires in COVID-19. Looking at the study overall: T cells, B-cell-depleted T cells, or PBMCs provided the cDNA or gDNA that served as material.

Germline trimming cut 6 bases from V and 8 bases from J; bases unmatched to any gene: 8. Germline CDR1 reads MNHEY; CDR2 reads SVGAGI. The CDR3 has 14 amino acids. In the authors' workflow: Amplification of reference gene primers was used by the study to estimate nucleated cell counts. TCRdb's table, derived via immunoSEQ multiplex PCR, lists solely in-frame clones and lacks some. V and J calls and clone size are those listed in that table; D and trimming were worked out from the DNA. The repertoire holds hundreds of thousands of clones, about 88% seen once, with 7.5% to 9% in the top ten. Patients from Seattle were sampled longitudinally, starting during active infection.

The receptor comes from a woman between 45 and 65 years old with COVID-19, enrolled during active disease. The chain recombines TRBV6-5 with TRBJ2-1; 9 bases map to TRBD2. Source material: peripheral blood. CDR3 sequence: CASRGLASPDEQFF. The CDR3 DNA follows: TGTGCCAGCAGAGGACTAGCGAGCCCCGATGAGCAGTTCTTC.